This T cell receptor beta chain was obtained from a study of T cells in Graves' hyperthyroidism and ophthalmopathy (dated by TCRdb to about 2019). As for the study more broadly: Peripheral blood samples were taken at the time of initial diagnosis, prior to any treatment. Prospective prediction of ophthalmopathy was tested in an independent validation cohort consisting of some 20 hyperthyroidism patients and approximately 16 patients who later progressed to ophthalmopathy. Following sampling, methimazole starting at 30 mg daily was given to hyperthyroidism patients, and high-dose intravenous methylprednisolone was given to ophthalmopathy patients. To identify distinguishing TCR V-J signatures, a discovery cohort of about 100 patients was used, comprising 43 with Graves' ophthalmopathy and 57 with stable Graves' hyperthyroidism. The roughly 91 discovery patients were randomly divided into training and test sets at a 7:3 ratio. In addition, the study compared T-cell repertoires in thyroid tissue and in blood from about 6 Graves' hyperthyroidism patients. TCR Vbeta CDR3 sequencing of roughly 140 peripheral blood samples (over 40 ophthalmopathy, 75 to 85 hyperthyroidism and roughly 17 progressor patients) is reported in the paper. What the study reported, not specific to this receptor: In cross-validation, a model built on a 13 V-J signature told ophthalmopathy apart from stable hyperthyroidism with approximately 90% sensitivity and approximately 84% specificity, and in testing the same model reached 80%/75%. Blood samples also contained most of the expanded thyroid clonotypes (frequency above 0.001), which suggests that blood repertoires may reflect thyroid immune responses. In validation, the model predicted progression to ophthalmopathy a median of 6.5 months before onset, with roughly 71% sensitivity and more than 72% specificity. No statistical method was used to fix the sample size in advance, and group allocation was not hidden from the investigators.

In its sample, this clonotype was seen many times. The antigen it binds to is not known. No much larger clone exists at a distance of one base, and base qualities are not known. At the junction V is shortened by 0 bases and J by 4 bases, with 9 bases in between. The CDR3 holds 14 amino acids from the cysteine to the phenylalanine. The retained sequence is limited to the CDR3, 42 bases, with the frame set at the first base. According to the germline V gene (reference sequence), CDR1 reads SGHNT and CDR2 reads YYREEE. TCR beta CDR3 regions were amplified from RNA transcripts. For the first round of RT-PCR on the TCR CDR3, the HTBI primer set was used together with the Qiagen OneStep RT-PCR kit. Libraries were constructed in a second round of multiplex PCR, after which size selection and purification were carried out. The libraries were sequenced on an Illumina HiSeq2000 using paired-end 100 bp reads. The authors' analysis ran thus. SOAPnuke was used to process the raw data, throwing out any read that contained adapters or uncalled bases, had a mean Phred below 15, or lacked an exact constant-primer or identifier match. COPE v1.2.5 was used to merge high-quality paired reads, and clonotypes were defined as unique nucleotide sequences. MiTCR v1.1 was used to align clonotypes to the IMGT TRBV, TRBD and TRBJ reference segments. The analysis was restricted to V-J combinations with a frequency above 0.0001, which together covered 99% to 99.2% of the repertoires. A TCS score was defined as the ratio between F50 (clonal expansion) and ExV (chaos), using BLOSUM62-based TCRdist between CDR3 peptides within each V-J. Welch's t-statistics and random forest reduced roughly 500 V-J features to roughly 13, which were used in a naive Bayes classifier (R e1071). TCRdb applied fastp at Q25 and MiXCR to the public reads, then kept only in-frame beta chains. Rows with one shared CDR3 protein collapse into an entry with the most common genes and DNA. These V and J calls originate from TCRdb's pipeline instead of the authors' own analysis. Within this sample are over 300,000 distinct CDR3 sequences, with approximately 14% of them counted one time only. The ten biggest clones cover approximately 10% of the sample.

Stable Graves' hyperthyroidism was defined as no progression to ophthalmopathy during 18 months of follow-up. Hyperthyroidism patients were newly diagnosed, had a disease duration of under 2 months, and were aged 18 to 65 years. Exclusion was applied to patients with uncontrolled infections, other autoimmune diseases, pregnancy or lactation. Diagnoses were established on the basis of clinical symptoms, serum thyroxine and TRAb, thyroid ultrasound, and orbital computed tomography. Ficoll-Paque density gradient centrifugation was used to isolate PBMCs from approximately 10 ml of fresh peripheral blood. Trizol reagent was used to extract total RNA, and RNA quality was then checked on an Agilent 2100 Bioanalyzer.

The receptor chain draws on TRBV5-4 and TRBJ2-3, with the D gene too uncertain to name. The sequence came from a woman between 55 and 75 years old with Graves' hyperthyroidism. Specimen: blood. The nucleotide sequence is given as TGTGCCAGCAGCTTGGCCGAGACCCCAGATACGCAGTATTTT. This yields the protein CASSLAETPDTQYF.